This TCR beta chain was identified during a study of cytomegalovirus exposure and HLA in healthy donors. The assay was immunoSEQ multiplex PCR, and TCRdb's table has in-frame clones only and misses some. Among 40,000 to 55,000 clones listed, roughly 93% were seen once. Germline values: CDR1 SQVTM, CDR2 ANQGSEA. The junction had 7 bases not matched to a gene; V was cut back by 6 bases and J by 0 bases. The CDR3 covers 14 residues. About this clone itself: What it binds is unknown.

Findings and limits, study-wide: Reports described diagnosis of cytomegalovirus status by the classifier as highly specific and sensitive.

The receptor's source is a woman between 18 and 29 years old in good health and CMV-seronegative. The chain recombines TRBV29-1 with TRBJ1-1; 7 bases align to TRBD1. Sample: PBMCs. The CDR3 sequence is CSVDETGMNTEAFF. The CDR3 DNA reads TGCAGCGTGGACGAGACAGGGATGAACACTGAAGCTTTCTTT.